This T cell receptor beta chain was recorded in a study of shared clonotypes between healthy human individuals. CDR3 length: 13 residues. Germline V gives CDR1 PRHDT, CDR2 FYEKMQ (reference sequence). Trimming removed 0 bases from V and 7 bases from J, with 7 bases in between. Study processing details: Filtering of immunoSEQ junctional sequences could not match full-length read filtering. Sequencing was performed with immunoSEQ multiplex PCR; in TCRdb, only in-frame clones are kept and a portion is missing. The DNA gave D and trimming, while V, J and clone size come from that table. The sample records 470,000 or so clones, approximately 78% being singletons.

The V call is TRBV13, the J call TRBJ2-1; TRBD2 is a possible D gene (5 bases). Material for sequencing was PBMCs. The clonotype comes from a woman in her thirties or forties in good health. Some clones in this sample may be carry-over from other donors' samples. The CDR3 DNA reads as TGTGCCAGCAGCTTAGGGCTAGCAAATGAGCAGTTCTTC. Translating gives CASSLGLANEQFF.